Presented here are 16 T cell receptor beta chains from one specimen sequenced in a study of a mutant IDH1 vaccine in newly diagnosed glioma. As to time point: week 11, during vaccination. Every vaccination contained 300 ug of the mutant IDH1 20-mer peptide and was paired with topical imiquimod. No antigen is known for these receptors. Profiled with immunoSEQ multiplex PCR; TCRdb holds only in-frame clones, not every one. The data hold 45,000 to 60,000 clones, with 90% to 95% observed a single time. The sample was PBMCs, taken from a glioma patient whose treatment included an IDH1 peptide vaccine. These receptors were taken from a man over 45 with glioma.

This chain joins TRBV7-2 and TRBJ1-2, with D possibly matching TRBD1 (5 bases). The CDR3 runs 15 residues. Per germline, CDR1 SGHTA and CDR2 FQGNSA. With 5 bases removed from V and 4 bases from J, the gap between germline ends came to 17 bases. The CDR3 DNA follows: TGTGCCAGCAGCGTACCGGGGCGAGGGGTCTATGGCTACACCTTC. Translating it yields CASSVPGRGVYGYTF. Full variable domain (outside the CDR3, taken from reference TRBV7-2 and TRBJ1-2): GAGVSQSPSNKVTEKGKDVELRCDPISGHTALYWYRQSLGQGLEFLIYFQGNSAPDKSGLPSDRFSAERTGGSVSTLTIQRTQQEDSAVYLCASSVPGRGVYGYTFGSGTRLTVV.

V usage is TRBV6-5 and J usage is TRBJ2-1; the match to TRBD2 covers 8 bases. Germline assignment: CDR1 MNHEY and CDR2 SVGAGI. V shed 6 bases, J shed 5 bases, and the junction held 9 bases outside the gene matches. This CDR3 spans 15 amino acids. CDR3 bases: TGTGCCAGCAGGACCGCGGGGGGCAAGGACAATGAGCAGTTCTTC. This encodes CASRTAGGKDNEQFF.

This chain connects TRBV4-1 to TRBJ2-7; D may match TRBD1 or TRBD2 (5 bases each). This CDR3 spans 14 amino acids. V lost 3 bases and J lost 4, with 13 bases in between. Germline CDR1 is MGHRA and CDR2 is YSYEKL. This chain's CDR3 is CASSHLMGVYEQYF. The CDR3 DNA is TGCGCCAGCAGCCACCTAATGGGGGTTTACGAGCAGTACTTC.

This sequence joins TRBV6-5 and TRBJ2-7, with D tentatively TRBD1 (6 bases). V was cut by 6 bases and J by 0 bases, with 12 bases left in between. The CDR3 sequence is 14 residues long. Germline V gene sequence: CDR1 MNHEY, CDR2 SVGAGI. DNA for the CDR3: TGTGCCAGCAGAGAGGGACATAGCTCCTACGAGCAGTACTTC. This translates into CASREGHSSYEQYF.

The V call is TRBV30, the J call TRBJ2-7; D is undetermined. The CDR3 runs to 13 residues. Looked up from germline, CDR1 is GTSNPN and CDR2 is SVGIG (reference sequence). V dropped 8 bases and J dropped 1 base, with 15 bases sitting between them. The CDR3 bases are TGTGCCGGATTCGACACGACATCCTACGAGCAGTACTTC. As protein: CAGFDTTSYEQYF.

The chain combines TRBV5-1 with TRBJ1-4; no firm D call. The CDR3 length is 17 residues. V lost 4 bases, J lost 3 bases, and 19 bases lay in between. Germline V gives CDR1 SGHRS, CDR2 YFSETQ. CDR3 in DNA: TGCGCCAGCAGCGCCGCGGGAGGCCCGACGGCTAATGAAAAACTGTTTTTT. Amino acid sequence: CASSAAGGPTANEKLFF.

This clone was seen only once. This chain joins TRBV11-2 and TRBJ2-7, with TRBD1 as a possible D gene (5 bases). Germline loops: CDR1 SGHAT, CDR2 FQNNGV. V was cut by 1 base and J by 0 bases, with 7 bases left in between. This CDR3 is built from 14 residues. The CDR3, as DNA: TGTGCCAGCAGCTTAGGACAGAACTCCTACGAGCAGTACTTC. This encodes CASSLGQNSYEQYF.

This clone was found once. The chain carries TRBV5-4 and TRBJ1-2; D is uncertain. CDR3 length equals 15 residues. CDR1 is SGHNT, CDR2 YYREEE, per germline (reference sequence). With 4 bases removed from V and 8 bases from J, the gap between germline ends came to 21 bases. The CDR3 reads CASSPTLGSGRGYTF. The CDR3 DNA is TGTGCCAGCAGCCCCACTTTAGGTTCCGGTAGGGGCTACACCTTC. Drawing the rest from reference TRBV5-4 and TRBJ1-2, the complete variable domain is ETGVTQSPTHLIKTRGQQVTLRCSSQSGHNTVSWYQQALGQGPQFIFQYYREEENGRGNFPPRFSGLQFPNYSSELNVNALELDDSALYLCASSPTLGSGRGYTFGSGTRLTVV.

This sequence joins TRBV11-1 and TRBJ2-7; D may be TRBD1 (5 bases). CDR3 length: 14 amino acids. V gave up 5 bases and J gave up 2 bases, with 13 bases separating them. Germline V gives CDR1 SGHAT, CDR2 FQDESV (reference sequence). This CDR3 is CASSKQEPPYEQYF. DNA for the CDR3: TGTGCCAGCAGCAAACAGGAACCGCCCTACGAGCAGTACTTC.

This chain connects TRBV25-1 to TRBJ2-7; the match to TRBD1 covers 9 bases. Germline V gene lookup returns CDR1 MGHDK and CDR2 SYGVNS. The CDR3 totals 12 residues. V trimming: 6 bases; J trimming: 13 bases; junction bases outside the gene matches: 10. CDR3 nucleotides: TGTGCCAGCAGGGGATCGGGACAGGGAATCTACTTC. Amino acid sequence: CASRGSGQGIYF.

The chain employs TRBV5-1 and TRBJ2-3; the D gene is possibly TRBD2 (5 bases). Trimming cost V 4 bases and J 6 bases, with 15 bases left between them. This CDR3 region has 14 residues. The germline CDR1 and CDR2 sequences are SGHRS and YFSETQ. The CDR3 DNA follows: TGCGCCAGCAGCCCTACCCGTTCGGGGGATACGCAGTATTTT. Translated: CASSPTRSGDTQYF.

The chain has TRBV6-6 and TRBJ2-5; D is unclear. The CDR3 is 15 residues long. From germline, CDR1 is MNHNY and CDR2 SVGAGI (reference sequence). Deletions cut 0 bases from V and 5 bases from J, with 13 bases between. The CDR3 DNA sequence: TGTGCCAGCAGTTACTCTGCCAGCGCGCGGGAGACCCAGTACTTC. It codes for CASSYSASARETQYF.

The chain is built from TRBV7-2 and TRBJ1-1; no reliable D call. V lost 2 bases and J 8 bases, leaving 24 bases between the germline ends. The CDR3 runs 17 residues. Germline values: CDR1 SGHTA, CDR2 FQGNSA. The CDR3 DNA is TGTGCCAGCAGCTTACTGGTTTTGAGCCGGCAGTCGGCCGAAGCTTTCTTT. Translated, it gives CASSLLVLSRQSAEAFF.

The V gene is TRBV5-1, the J gene TRBJ1-2; the match to TRBD1 covers 7 bases. This CDR3 is 14 amino acids long. Germline V gives CDR1 SGHRS, CDR2 YFSETQ. V lost 4 bases to trimming and J lost 3 bases; unmatched junction nucleotides: 6. The DNA of the CDR3 is TGCGCCAGCAGCCTGGCCAGGGGGGACTATGGCTACACCTTC. Translation: CASSLARGDYGYTF.

On this clone: The junction shows a germline mismatch at one end, possibly a read error. This sequence joins TRBV7-7 and TRBJ2-2, with 7 bases fitting TRBD2. Germline V gene data show CDR1 as SSHAT and CDR2 as FNYEAQ (reference sequence). This CDR3 contains 15 residues. DNA for the CDR3: TGTGCTAGCAGGGCCGGGACTATGAACACCGGGGAGCTGTTTTTT. Amino acids: CASRAGTMNTGELFF.

This sequence joins TRBV5-1 and TRBJ2-3; D gene uncertain. The CDR3 has 13 residues. Looked up from germline, CDR1 is SGHRS and CDR2 is YFSETQ. Trimming pared 0 bases from V and 2 bases from J, leaving 4 bases between. The CDR3: CASSLAVTDTQYF. CDR3 sequence (DNA): TGCGCCAGCAGCTTGGCCGTCACAGATACGCAGTATTTT.